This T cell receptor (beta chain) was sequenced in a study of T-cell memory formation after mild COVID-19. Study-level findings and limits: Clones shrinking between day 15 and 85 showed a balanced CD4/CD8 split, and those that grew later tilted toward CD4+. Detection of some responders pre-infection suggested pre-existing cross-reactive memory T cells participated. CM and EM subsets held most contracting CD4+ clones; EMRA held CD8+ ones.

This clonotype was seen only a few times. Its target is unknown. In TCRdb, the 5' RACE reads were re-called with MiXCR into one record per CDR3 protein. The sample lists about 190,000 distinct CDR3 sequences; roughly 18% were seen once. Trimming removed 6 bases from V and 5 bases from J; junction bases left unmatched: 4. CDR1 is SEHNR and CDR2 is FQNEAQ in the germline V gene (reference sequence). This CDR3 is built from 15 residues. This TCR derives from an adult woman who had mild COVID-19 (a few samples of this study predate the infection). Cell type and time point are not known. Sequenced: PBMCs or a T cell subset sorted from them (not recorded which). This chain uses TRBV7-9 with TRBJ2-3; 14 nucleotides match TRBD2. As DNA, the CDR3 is TGTGCCAGCAGACCCGGGACTAGCGGGAGAGATACGCAGTATTTT. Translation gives CASRPGTSGRDTQYF.